These 12 T cell receptor beta chains were sequenced from one sample in a study of cytomegalovirus exposure and HLA in healthy donors. Researchers ran the PCR with 60 Vbeta and 13 Jbeta primers. TCRdb's table, derived via immunoSEQ multiplex PCR, lists solely in-frame clones and lacks some. In total, the table holds about 170,000 clones. The sample taken for sequencing was PBMCs. These TCRs come from a woman aged 18-35 years in good health and CMV-seropositive.

This chain connects TRBV30 to TRBJ1-1, with TRBD1 identical over 7 bases. The CDR3 contains 13 residues. In germline, CDR1 is GTSNPN, CDR2 SVGIG (reference sequence). V dropped 4 bases and J dropped 6; count of bases not matched to a gene: 8. This chain's CDR3 is CAWMSGGNPEAFF. The CDR3 nucleotides are TGTGCCTGGATGTCAGGGGGAAACCCTGAAGCTTTCTTT.

To note about this clone: This sample includes further DNA sequences coding for the same CDR3. This rearrangement joins TRBV27 to TRBJ1-4; perhaps TRBD1 as D (5 bases). The CDR3 covers 13 residues. Trimming cost V 2 bases and J 8 bases, with 9 bases left between them. The germline V gene has CDR1 MNHEY and CDR2 SMNVEV (reference sequence). The DNA of the CDR3 is TGTGCCAGCAGTTTAACGGGGGGGGAAAAACTGTTTTTT. Translation: CASSLTGGEKLFF. Supplemented by reference TRBV27 and TRBJ1-4, the full variable domain reads EAQVTQNPRYLITVTGKKLTVTCSQNMNHEYMSWYRQDPGLGLRQIYYSMNVEVTDKGDVPEGYKVSRKEKRNFPLILESPSPNQTSLYFCASSLTGGEKLFFGSGTQLSVL.

The genes are TRBV5-1 and TRBJ1-1; 8 nucleotides match TRBD1. The V gene end was trimmed by 4 bases and the J gene end by 0 bases; junction bases not matched to a gene: 5. Germline assignment: CDR1 SGHRS and CDR2 YFSETQ. This CDR3 is built from 15 residues. CDR3 sequence reads: CASSANRGVNTEAFF. The CDR3 DNA reads TGCGCCAGCAGCGCGAACAGGGGGGTGAACACTGAAGCTTTCTTT. The full variable domain, rest sourced from reference TRBV5-1 and TRBJ1-1, is KAGVTQTPRYLIKTRGQQVTLSCSPISGHRSVSWYQQTPGQGLQFLFEYFSETQRNKGNFPGRFSGRQFSNSRSEMNVSTLELGDSALYLCASSANRGVNTEAFFGQGTRLTVV.

The CDR3 spells CAWSTTGGLFF. In DNA, the CDR3 is TGTGCCTGGAGCACGACAGGGGGACTGTTTTTT. This sequence joins TRBV30 and TRBJ2-2; 9 bases map to TRBD1. In germline, CDR1 is GTSNPN, CDR2 SVGIG (reference sequence). The CDR3 is made up of 11 amino acids. V trimming: 3 bases; J trimming: 14 bases; junction bases outside the gene matches: 4.

V and J are TRBV5-6 and TRBJ2-5; 7 bases line up with TRBD1. Germline lookup yields CDR1 SGHDT and CDR2 YYEEEE. CDR3 length: 15 amino acids. Losses at the gene ends were 4 bases for V and 2 bases for J; bases not matched to a gene: 8. The CDR3 sequence is CASSNPGTAQETQYF. The CDR3 DNA follows: TGTGCCAGCAGCAACCCCGGGACAGCGCAAGAGACCCAGTACTTC.

V and J are TRBV2 and TRBJ2-5; D may be TRBD2 (6 bases). V was shortened by 8 bases and J by 5 bases, with 18 bases between the two germline ends. Germline V gene sequence: CDR1 SNHLY, CDR2 FYNNEI. This CDR3 spans 14 amino acids. The CDR3 nucleotides are TGTGCCAGCGATAGGGGACTCATTGGGGAGACCCAGTACTTC. This codes for CASDRGLIGETQYF.

J is TRBJ1-2 and V is TRBV2; no clear D gene. Trimming left V 4 bases short and J 5 bases short, with 8 bases between. Germline CDR1 SNHLY, CDR2 FYNNEI. The CDR3 spans 12 residues. The CDR3 DNA is TGTGCCAGCAGTGTCCGACTTTATGGCTACACCTTC. Its translation: CASSVRLYGYTF.

V gene TRBV9 combines with J gene TRBJ1-3; 9 bases line up with TRBD1. The trim removed 0 bases at V and 8 bases at J, leaving 6 bases unmatched. The germline V gene encodes CDR1 SGDLS and CDR2 YYNGEE. The CDR3 is made up of 15 amino acids. In nucleotides, the CDR3 is TGTGCCAGCAGCGTAGGAGTACAGGGGGCCGACACCATATATTTT. It yields the protein CASSVGVQGADTIYF.

V and J are TRBV7-9 and TRBJ1-4; 8 nucleotides align to TRBD1. Germline lookup yields CDR1 SEHNR and CDR2 FQNEAQ (reference sequence). CDR3 length: 14 amino acids. Trimming took 4 bases from V and 4 from J; bases not matched to a gene: 2. The CDR3 bases are TGTGCCAGCAGCTGGACAGGGAGTAATGAAAAACTGTTTTTT. It codes for CASSWTGSNEKLFF.

The V call is TRBV5-4, the J call TRBJ2-1; TRBD2 agrees at 10 bases. V was clipped by 0 bases and J by 8 bases; unmatched bases: 8. The CDR3 length is 16 residues. The germline CDR1 and CDR2 sequences are SGHNT and YYREEE (reference sequence). The CDR3 sequence: CASSLGLAGVEHEQFF. CDR3 DNA sequence: TGTGCCAGCAGCTTGGGGCTAGCGGGAGTCGAGCATGAGCAGTTCTTC.

J is TRBJ1-1 and V is TRBV5-1; D unclear. CDR1 and CDR2 from the germline V gene are SGHRS and YFSETQ. Deletions cut 0 bases from V and 5 bases from J, with 8 bases between. The CDR3 is 13 residues long. The CDR3 DNA is TGCGCCAGCAGCTTGGACATTCCTACTGAAGCTTTCTTT. It yields the protein CASSLDIPTEAFF. Filled out from reference TRBV5-1 and TRBJ1-1, the complete variable domain reads KAGVTQTPRYLIKTRGQQVTLSCSPISGHRSVSWYQQTPGQGLQFLFEYFSETQRNKGNFPGRFSGRQFSNSRSEMNVSTLELGDSALYLCASSLDIPTEAFFGQGTRLTVV.

The V call is TRBV7-2, the J call TRBJ1-2; no clear D. Germline CDR1 reads SGHTA; CDR2 reads FQGNSA. Trimming left V 4 bases short and J 8 bases short, with 14 bases between. The CDR3 length is 13 residues. CDR3 region: CASSSIFMGGYTF. In DNA, the CDR3 is TGTGCCAGCAGCTCCATATTCATGGGCGGCTACACCTTC.